The sequence of this T cell receptor (beta chain) was determined in a study of T-cell reconstitution after alpha-beta-depleted transplantation in children. V gave up 2 bases and J gave up 6 bases, with 21 bases separating them. The CDR3 sequence is 17 residues long. In germline, CDR1 is ENHRY, CDR2 SYGVKD. As to this clonotype: Its antigen remains unidentified.

Overall study findings and caveats: Reportedly, roughly two months post-transplant, alpha-beta T cells arose from several hundred expanded graft clones. Some patients showed high day-60 TCRbeta diversity, which derived from surviving recipient T cells and thymic progenitors. T-cell numbers and diversity one year post-transplant derived largely from freshly generated T cells.

Unique molecular identifiers were used to barcode this TCRbeta library. TCRdb reprocessed the PCR reads with MiXCR, giving one entry per CDR3 protein. The table has fewer than 250,000 distinct CDR3 sequences, 7.5% to 9.5% seen once. The clonotype was recovered from a male patient between 5 and 17 years old who had a stem cell transplant for acute lymphoblastic leukemia, so the T cells may come from the graft donor. The V gene is TRBV10-3, the J gene TRBJ2-3, with D possibly matching TRBD2 (6 bases). The sample in question was PBMCs, mostly from graft donor cells, obtained 180 days after TCRalphabeta/CD19-depleted stem cell transplant. This CDR3 reads CAISEPETRSHGDTQYF. In DNA form, the CDR3 reads TGTGCCATCAGTGAGCCTGAGACTAGATCTCATGGGGATACGCAGTATTTT.